Listed below are T cell receptor beta chains from one sample, sequenced in a study of cytomegalovirus exposure and HLA in healthy donors. Measured with immunoSEQ multiplex PCR; TCRdb has only the in-frame clones, and not every one. The sample lists 150,000 to 200,000 clones; around 80% were seen once. Sequenced sample: PBMCs. The receptors shown here come from a man aged 18-30 years in good health and CMV-seronegative. Both conserved end residues are part of each CDR3. The order of the fields is D gene, CDR3 length, clone size, J gene, V gene, CDR3 protein, CDR3 DNA. The D gene is left open where the match is weak. A clone size is listed for some rows: how often the clone was seen (once, few, many), or a class if it is expanded.

D gene: TRBD1
CDR3 length: 16
clone size: few
J gene: TRBJ1-5
V gene: TRBV15
CDR3 protein: CATSREETGYNQPQHF
CDR3 DNA: TGTGCCACCAGCAGAGAGGAGACAGGGTACAATCAGCCCCAGCATTTT

D gene: NA
CDR3 length: 15
clone size: few
J gene: TRBJ2-5
V gene: TRBV19
CDR3 protein: CASSIGGTVQETQYF
CDR3 DNA: TGTGCCAGTAGTATTGGAGGGACAGTCCAAGAGACCCAGTACTTC

D gene: TRBD2
CDR3 length: 20
clone size: NA
J gene: TRBJ2-1
V gene: TRBV12-5
CDR3 protein: CASGLEGARGTSGIINEQFF
CDR3 DNA: TGTGCTAGTGGTTTGGAGGGAGCGCGCGGGACTAGCGGGATTATCAATGAGCAGTTCTTC

D gene: TRBD2
CDR3 length: 15
clone size: NA
J gene: TRBJ2-5
V gene: TRBV4-3
CDR3 protein: CASSQELRGRETQYF
CDR3 DNA: TGCGCCAGCAGCCAAGAGCTACGCGGGAGGGAGACCCAGTACTTC

D gene: TRBD1
CDR3 length: 13
clone size: NA
J gene: TRBJ1-4
V gene: TRBV19
CDR3 protein: CASSLGTAAKLFF
CDR3 DNA: TGTGCCAGTAGCCTTGGGACAGCCGCGAAACTGTTTTTT

D gene: NA
CDR3 length: 13
clone size: NA
J gene: TRBJ2-7
V gene: TRBV6-1
CDR3 protein: CASRRDTPTEQYF
CDR3 DNA: TGTGCCAGCAGACGGGACACTCCGACCGAGCAGTACTTC

D gene: NA
CDR3 length: 18
clone size: NA
J gene: TRBJ2-6
V gene: TRBV5-1
CDR3 protein: CASSPRVWRISGANVLTF
CDR3 DNA: TGCGCCAGCAGTCCCAGGGTGTGGCGTATCTCTGGGGCCAACGTCCTGACTTTC

D gene: NA
CDR3 length: 14
clone size: NA
J gene: TRBJ1-2
V gene: TRBV19
CDR3 protein: CASSAWTAPNGYTF
CDR3 DNA: TGTGCCAGTAGTGCCTGGACTGCTCCAAATGGCTACACCTTC

D gene: TRBD1
CDR3 length: 13
clone size: NA
J gene: TRBJ1-6
V gene: TRBV25-1
CDR3 protein: CASRRQGGSPLHF
CDR3 DNA: TGTGCCAGCAGGAGACAGGGCGGTTCACCCCTCCACTTT

D gene: TRBD1
CDR3 length: 14
clone size: NA
J gene: TRBJ1-2
V gene: TRBV5-4
CDR3 protein: CASSSGQGDYGYTF
CDR3 DNA: TGTGCCAGCAGCTCCGGACAGGGGGACTATGGCTACACCTTC

D gene: TRBD2
CDR3 length: 16
clone size: few
J gene: TRBJ2-3
V gene: TRBV7-8
CDR3 protein: CASSLSPPGGADTQYF
CDR3 DNA: TGTGCCAGCAGCCTATCCCCGCCCGGGGGGGCCGATACGCAGTATTTT

D gene: TRBD1
CDR3 length: 14
clone size: NA
J gene: TRBJ1-3
V gene: TRBV18
CDR3 protein: CASSEDRNGLTIYF
CDR3 DNA: TGTGCCAGCTCAGAGGACAGGAACGGGCTCACCATATATTTT

D gene: NA
CDR3 length: 16
clone size: NA
J gene: TRBJ2-5
V gene: TRBV5-4
CDR3 protein: CASSLSSGGIQETQYF
CDR3 DNA: TGTGCCAGCAGCTTGAGCTCAGGGGGGATCCAAGAGACCCAGTACTTC

D gene: NA
CDR3 length: 15
clone size: NA
J gene: TRBJ1-1
V gene: TRBV4-3
CDR3 protein: CASSQDLVDTAEAFF
CDR3 DNA: TGCGCCAGCAGCCAAGATCTTGTTGACACAGCTGAAGCTTTCTTT

D gene: TRBD1
CDR3 length: 14
clone size: once
J gene: TRBJ1-2
V gene: TRBV9
CDR3 protein: CASSPRGDSYGYTF
CDR3 DNA: TGTGCCAGCAGCCCTAGAGGGGACAGCTATGGCTACACCTTC

D gene: NA
CDR3 length: 14
clone size: NA
J gene: TRBJ2-1
V gene: TRBV30
CDR3 protein: CAWSVTLVSFEQFF
CDR3 DNA: TGTGCCTGGAGTGTAACCCTAGTCAGTTTTGAGCAGTTCTTC

D gene: TRBD1
CDR3 length: 19
clone size: NA
J gene: TRBJ1-6
V gene: TRBV5-3
CDR3 protein: CARRPNRGISCSYNSPLHF
CDR3 DNA: TGTGCCAGAAGGCCTAACAGGGGGATTAGCTGCTCCTATAATTCACCCCTCCACTTT

D gene: TRBD1
CDR3 length: 19
clone size: NA
J gene: TRBJ2-3
V gene: TRBV7-9
CDR3 protein: CASSLSFFTTGGFTDTQYF
CDR3 DNA: TGTGCCAGCAGCCTCTCATTTTTCACGACAGGGGGCTTCACAGATACGCAGTATTTT

D gene: NA
CDR3 length: 17
clone size: once
J gene: TRBJ2-2
V gene: TRBV9
CDR3 protein: CASSPSFGLAGAGELFF
CDR3 DNA: TGTGCCAGCAGCCCCTCTTTCGGTCTAGCAGGGGCCGGGGAGCTGTTTTTT

D gene: NA
CDR3 length: 14
clone size: NA
J gene: TRBJ2-7
V gene: TRBV25-1
CDR3 protein: CASSEYGSSYEQYF
CDR3 DNA: TGTGCCAGCAGTGAATATGGGAGCTCCTACGAGCAGTACTTC

D gene: NA
CDR3 length: 14
clone size: NA
J gene: TRBJ2-1
V gene: TRBV4-1
CDR3 protein: CASSQVLSDNEQFF
CDR3 DNA: TGCGCCAGCAGCCAAGTTCTCAGTGACAATGAGCAGTTCTTC

D gene: NA
CDR3 length: 15
clone size: few
J gene: TRBJ2-2
V gene: TRBV7-3
CDR3 protein: CASSPTGGWGRELFF
CDR3 DNA: TGTGCCAGCAGCCCGACGGGGGGATGGGGGCGGGAGCTGTTTTTT

D gene: TRBD1
CDR3 length: 12
clone size: NA
J gene: TRBJ1-1
V gene: TRBV29-1
CDR3 protein: CSGTTGWGEAFF
CDR3 DNA: TGCAGCGGCACGACAGGGTGGGGTGAAGCTTTCTTT

D gene: TRBD2
CDR3 length: 13
clone size: once
J gene: TRBJ2-3
V gene: TRBV7-7
CDR3 protein: CASAGGFTDTQYF
CDR3 DNA: TGTGCTAGTGCGGGGGGCTTCACAGATACGCAGTATTTT

D gene: TRBD2
CDR3 length: 15
clone size: NA
J gene: TRBJ2-3
V gene: TRBV7-2
CDR3 protein: CASSLGTRSTDTQYF
CDR3 DNA: TGTGCCAGCAGCCTAGGGACTAGGTCCACAGATACGCAGTATTTT

D gene: TRBD1
CDR3 length: 15
clone size: few
J gene: TRBJ2-7
V gene: TRBV7-9
CDR3 protein: CASSPGTDGSYEQYF
CDR3 DNA: TGTGCCAGCAGCCCGGGGACAGATGGCTCCTACGAGCAGTACTTC

D gene: TRBD2
CDR3 length: 15
clone size: once
J gene: TRBJ2-1
V gene: TRBV6-6
CDR3 protein: CASSYTSGLNNEQFF
CDR3 DNA: TGTGCCAGCAGTTACACTAGCGGGCTAAACAATGAGCAGTTCTTC

D gene: NA
CDR3 length: 13
clone size: NA
J gene: TRBJ2-1
V gene: TRBV7-8
CDR3 protein: CASSLGLYNEQFF
CDR3 DNA: TGTGCCAGCAGCTTAGGGCTCTACAATGAGCAGTTCTTC

D gene: NA
CDR3 length: 16
clone size: NA
J gene: TRBJ2-1
V gene: TRBV5-6
CDR3 protein: CASSPVVMGGFDEQFF
CDR3 DNA: TGTGCCAGCAGCCCCGTCGTTATGGGGGGATTCGATGAGCAGTTCTTC

D gene: TRBD2
CDR3 length: 18
clone size: NA
J gene: TRBJ2-1
V gene: TRBV7-3
CDR3 protein: CASSPGTSGRAPYNEQFF
CDR3 DNA: TGTGCCAGCAGCCCCGGGACTAGCGGGAGGGCCCCCTACAATGAGCAGTTCTTC

D gene: NA
CDR3 length: 11
clone size: NA
J gene: TRBJ1-2
V gene: TRBV29-1
CDR3 protein: CSVEGGLRYTF
CDR3 DNA: TGCAGCGTTGAGGGCGGGTTGCGCTACACCTTC

D gene: NA
CDR3 length: 13
clone size: NA
J gene: TRBJ2-7
V gene: TRBV6-5
CDR3 protein: CASAYTGGYEQYF
CDR3 DNA: TGTGCCAGCGCCTACACCGGGGGCTACGAGCAGTACTTC

D gene: NA
CDR3 length: 16
clone size: NA
J gene: TRBJ2-7
V gene: TRBV7-2
CDR3 protein: CASSLEGGFSSYEQYF
CDR3 DNA: TGTGCCAGCAGCTTAGAAGGGGGTTTCAGTTCCTACGAGCAGTACTTC